This T cell receptor (beta chain) was captured by sequencing in a study of CD8 T cells in ankylosing spondylitis. Findings and limits, study-wide: Eight highly homologous variants formed a TCR beta motif that appeared characteristic of ankylosing spondylitis blood. Significantly higher representation of disease-linked clones was reported for matched ankylosing spondylitis synovial fluid.

V lost 7 bases to trimming and J lost 6 bases; unmatched junction nucleotides: 16. The CDR3 extends over 18 amino acids. Germline values: CDR1 MNHEY, CDR2 SVGAGI. Construction of TCR beta libraries was performed using quantitative 5'-RACE with molecular barcodes. TCRdb fed the 5' RACE reads into MiXCR, producing one record per CDR3 protein. Among 45,000 or so distinct CDR3 sequences, roughly 9.6% were seen once, and the ten largest hold more than 1.3%. This clonotype has a handful of counts. Its matching antigen is unknown. Sequencing input: blood, either unsorted or a sorted T cell fraction (not recorded which). V is TRBV6-5 and J is TRBJ2-1; 12 bases agree with TRBD2. The TCR was taken from a male donor with ankylosing spondylitis or in good health (not recorded which). The CDR3 here is CASTDGLAGGHGTNEQFF. Written as DNA, the CDR3 is TGTGCCAGCACCGATGGGCTAGCGGGGGGGCATGGTACCAATGAGCAGTTCTTC.